The next 2 T cell receptor beta chains were all read from a single sample in a study of shared clonotypes between healthy human individuals. Assay: immunoSEQ multiplex PCR; the TCRdb copy retains only in-frame clones and omits some. The sample gives 1,400,000 or so clones, about 98.5% of which show up once; around 0.38% is in the top ten. The sequenced sample was naive CD4+ T cells sorted from blood. Subset reported: CD45RA+ positively selected. The receptor set was obtained from a man aged 30 to 39 in good health.

The chain carries TRBV19 and TRBJ2-7; D unclear. Germline loops: CDR1 LNHDA, CDR2 SQIVND (reference sequence). Trimming took off 3 bases at V and 2 bases at J, with 8 bases between the two ends. The CDR3 extends over 13 amino acids. Here the CDR3 reads CASSMRPTYEQYF. The CDR3 DNA reads as TGTGCCAGTAGTATGCGACCTACCTACGAGCAGTACTTC.

Worth noting for this clone: The identical CDR3 is also encoded by other nucleotide sequences in the sample. The chain couples TRBV5-4 to TRBJ1-1; 7 bases line up with TRBD1. With 0 bases clipped from V and 2 bases from J, the junction kept 1 base outside the gene matches. This CDR3 has 14 residues. Looked up from germline, CDR1 is SGHNT and CDR2 is YYREEE (reference sequence). In DNA, the CDR3 is TGTGCCAGCAGCTTGGCAGGGGGAAACACTGAAGCTTTCTTT. Its protein product is CASSLAGGNTEAFF.